The clone carrying this T cell receptor beta chain was found a few times. The antigen is not known. TCRdb analysed the 5' RACE reads with MiXCR anew, one entry per CDR3 protein. The data show 40,000 to 45,000 distinct CDR3 sequences, with more than 7% seen just once and about 1.4% held by the top ten. The sample originates from a study of T-cell memory formation after mild COVID-19. General study findings and limits: Chiefly within CM and EM were the contracting CD4+ clones; CD8+ ones were within EMRA. A second wave of clones peaked on day 37, and their SARS-CoV-2 specificity went unconfirmed. Contracting clones from day 15 to 85 showed balanced CD4/CD8; later expanders favored CD4+.

This receptor was obtained from a man aged 18 to 30 who had mild COVID-19 (a few samples of this study predate the infection). Cell type and time point are not known. Sequenced input: PBMCs or a T cell subset sorted from them (not recorded which).

The CDR3 loop is CASSIFPGRHQPQHF. The CDR3 region has the DNA TGTGCCAGCAGTATCTTCCCGGGACGGCATCAGCCCCAGCATTTT. The V gene is TRBV6-2 or TRBV6-3, the J gene TRBJ1-5, with a tentative D call TRBD1 (5 bases). The CDR3 covers 15 residues. V was shortened by 5 bases and J by 5 bases, with 16 bases between the two germline ends. Germline loops: CDR1 MNHEY, CDR2 SVGEGT.